Presented here are 2 T cell receptor beta chains from one specimen sequenced in a study of post-analysis software for immune sequencing data. Study results and limitations: Roughly 5 TRBV segments, TRBV5-6, TRBV5-1 and TRBV20-1 among them, were found more frequent in patients than controls.

No antigen has been identified for these receptors. Prepared libraries of TCR beta cDNA carried unique molecular identifiers. TCRdb processed the PCR reads anew with MiXCR; each CDR3 protein has one entry. The sample contains 750,000 to 950,000 distinct CDR3 sequences, 46% of which appear only once. The source material was blood. The receptors derive from a girl aged 5-17 years with multiple sclerosis.

The rearrangement links TRBV7-3 to TRBJ1-6; D gene ambiguous. Germline assignment: CDR1 SGHTA and CDR2 FQGTGA. The CDR3 is 15 residues long. The V end lost 2 bases, the J end lost 6 bases, and 11 bases lay between the germline ends. The CDR3 region is CASSLSGTANSPLHF. The CDR3 bases are TGTGCCAGCAGCTTATCTGGAACGGCTAATTCACCCCTCCACTTT. The entire variable domain, with the rest obtained from reference TRBV7-3 and TRBJ1-6, is as follows: GAGVSQTPSNKVTEKGKYVELRCDPISGHTALYWYRQSLGQGPEFLIYFQGTGAADDSGLPNDRFFAVRPEGSVSTLKIQRTERGDSAVYLCASSLSGTANSPLHFGNGTRLTVT.

The V call is TRBV7-2, the J call TRBJ1-1; the D is unclear. This CDR3 has 13 amino acids. From germline, CDR1 is SGHTA and CDR2 FQGNSA. V was cut by 4 bases and J by 7 bases, with 13 bases left in between. CDR3 protein: CASSSVLFGEAFF. The CDR3 region has the DNA TGTGCCAGCAGCTCAGTCCTTTTCGGTGAAGCTTTCTTT.